The sequence of this TCR beta chain was determined in a study of T-cell reconstitution after alpha-beta-depleted transplantation in children. A library of TCRbeta sequences, prepared with unique molecular identifiers, was generated. One entry per CDR3 protein results from TCRdb running MiXCR on the PCR reads. The top ten clones hold around a third of a sample with a few hundred thousand distinct CDR3 sequences, more than 20% of them seen once. The CDR3 has 14 residues. Trimming stripped 6 bases from V and 5 bases from J, with 18 bases between. Germline V gene lookup returns CDR1 DFQATT and CDR2 SNEGSKA (reference sequence). Comments on this clonotype: The antigen is unknown.

Whole-study results and caveats: Several hundred expanded graft clones reportedly were the source of alpha-beta T cells about two months after transplant. Recipient T cells and thymic progenitors that survived were the source of the high TCRbeta diversity seen at day 60 in some patients. T-cell numbers and diversity one year post-transplant derived largely from freshly generated T cells.

The V call is TRBV20-1, the J call TRBJ2-3, with D perhaps TRBD2 (6 bases). This TCR came from a boy under two years old with Wiskott-Aldrich syndrome, due to receive a stem cell transplant. The sequences come from PBMCs, collected before TCRalphabeta/CD19-depleted stem cell transplant. The DNA of the CDR3 is TGCAGTGCCCTGCTCGGGGGAAGGGGAGATACGCAGTATTTT. Translating gives CSALLGGRGDTQYF.